Below, 23 T cell receptor beta chains from the same sample are listed, as sequenced in a study of T cell responses to AZD1222 COVID-19 vaccine. Clones were read by immunoSEQ multiplex PCR, and TCRdb kept only the in-frame ones, dropping some. The repertoire holds roughly 95,000 clones, with roughly 92% as singletons. The sample consisted of peripheral blood, taken 28 days after the second AZD1222 dose. These receptors came from an adult who received the AZD1222 COVID-19 vaccine.

This clone appeared a few times. The chain employs TRBV19 and TRBJ2-7; a possible D gene is TRBD1 (6 bases). The CDR3 extends over 16 amino acids. V lost 3 bases and J 1 base, leaving 16 bases between the germline ends. CDR1 LNHDA and CDR2 SQIVND come from the germline V gene (reference sequence). The CDR3 is CASSIFSLQGSYEQYF. The DNA of the CDR3 is TGTGCCAGTAGTATTTTTTCCCTCCAGGGGTCCTACGAGCAGTACTTC.

The CDR3 sequence is CASSPQTGHIYEQYF. The DNA for the CDR3 is TGTGCCAGTAGTCCACAAACGGGACACATATACGAGCAGTACTTC. The chain combines TRBV19 with TRBJ2-7; TRBD1 might be the D (6 bases). The CDR3 length is 15 residues. The germline CDR1 and CDR2 sequences are LNHDA and SQIVND (reference sequence). The ends were cut back, 5 bases at V and 4 bases at J, with 18 bases in the middle.

J is TRBJ2-5 and V is TRBV30; TRBD2 is a possible D gene (7 bases). Germline lookup yields CDR1 GTSNPN and CDR2 SVGIG (reference sequence). The CDR3 is 13 amino acids. Trimming removed 3 bases from V and 5 bases from J, with 13 bases in between. The CDR3: CAWSPRGGETQYF. Here the CDR3 DNA reads TGTGCCTGGAGCCCCAGGGGAGGGGAGACCCAGTACTTC. Using reference TRBV30 and TRBJ2-5 for the parts outside the CDR3, the full variable domain is SQTIHQWPATLVQPVGSPLSLECTVEGTSNPNLYWYRQAAGRGLQLLFYSVGIGQISSEVPQNLSASRPQDRQFILSSKKLLLSDSGFYLCAWSPRGGETQYFGPGTRLLVL.

This clone was picked up a small number of times. DNA for the CDR3: TGTGCCAGCAGCCAAGGTTCTCAGTGGGTGACCTCCTACAATGAGCAGTTCTTC. Translation: CASSQGSQWVTSYNEQFF. The chain has TRBV14 and TRBJ2-1; D gene unclear. Trimming took off 1 base at V and 0 bases at J, with 16 bases between the two ends. The germline V gene encodes CDR1 SGHDN and CDR2 FVKESK. This CDR3 is 18 amino acids long. The full variable domain, with the rest looked up from reference TRBV14 and TRBJ2-1, is EAGVTQFPSHSVIEKGQTVTLRCDPISGHDNLYWYRRVMGKEIKFLLHFVKESKQDESGMPNNRFLAERTGGTYSTLKVQPAELEDSGVYFCASSQGSQWVTSYNEQFFGPGTRLTVL.

This clone appeared a single time. The rearrangement joins TRBV16 to TRBJ2-3; 9 bases are a match to TRBD2. Trimming cost V 3 bases and J 0 bases; bases outside gene matches: 4. The CDR3 loop spans 16 amino acids. Per the germline V gene, CDR1 is KGHSY and CDR2 is FQNENV. CDR3 amino acids: CASSHQRGESTDTQYF. CDR3 coding DNA: TGTGCCAGCAGCCACCAGCGGGGGGAAAGCACAGATACGCAGTATTTT.

The chain has TRBV4-2 and TRBJ1-2; no reliable D call. V lost 3 bases and J lost 0, with 20 bases in between. CDR1 is LGHNA, CDR2 YNFKEQ, per germline. This CDR3 has 18 residues. The CDR3 DNA follows: TGTGCCAGCAGCCAGGGGAACTGGGCGAGACGAGCTAACTATGGCTACACCTTC. It encodes CASSQGNWARRANYGYTF.

V is TRBV6-5 and J is TRBJ1-5; D ambiguous. Germline CDR1 reads MNHEY; CDR2 reads SVGAGI. The CDR3 spans 13 residues. V was trimmed by 4 bases and J by 0 bases, leaving 4 bases between them. As DNA, the CDR3 is TGTGCCAGCAGTTCCTATAGCAATCAGCCCCAGCATTTT. Its protein is CASSSYSNQPQHF.

This clone has only one observation. The genes are TRBV15 and TRBJ2-2, with a weak D call TRBD1 (6 bases). Germline V gene data show CDR1 as LNHNV and CDR2 as YYDKDF (reference sequence). V lost 0 bases and J 1 base, leaving 15 bases between the germline ends. This CDR3 is 18 amino acids long. In DNA form, the CDR3 reads TGTGCCACCAGCAGAGATGCGGTCCCCAGGGGGAACACCGGGGAGCTGTTTTTT. Its protein product is CATSRDAVPRGNTGELFF.

This chain uses TRBV10-3 with TRBJ1-3, with 8 positions matching TRBD1. This CDR3 has 13 amino acids. From germline, CDR1 is ENHRY and CDR2 SYGVKD. V lost 11 bases to trimming and J lost 2 bases; unmatched junction nucleotides: 5. The chain's CDR3 is CAAQGATGNTIYF. Here the CDR3 DNA reads TGTGCCGCGCAGGGGGCTACTGGAAACACCATATATTTT.

The chain couples TRBV29-1 to TRBJ1-1; D is ambiguous. Germline CDR1 and CDR2: SQVTM and ANQGSEA. The germline V and J ends were trimmed by 4 bases and 7 bases, with 10 bases remaining between them. The CDR3 runs 11 residues. The CDR3, as DNA: TGCAGCGTTGCGGGTTACGGTGAAGCTTTCTTT. This sequence encodes CSVAGYGEAFF.

DNA of the CDR3: TGTGCCAGCAACTGGGACAGGGGCAACTCCTACGAGCAGTACTTC. This sequence encodes CASNWDRGNSYEQYF. V and J are TRBV6-5 and TRBJ2-7; 10 bases align to TRBD1. V lost 7 bases and J lost 0; bases outside the gene matches: 6. The CDR3 sequence is 15 residues long. Germline V gene data show CDR1 as MNHEY and CDR2 as SVGAGI.

This clone was seen once. The rearrangement uses TRBV12-5 and TRBJ1-1, with D unresolved. Germline V gene lookup returns CDR1 LGHNT and CDR2 FRNRAP. Trimming removed 8 bases from V and 2 bases from J, with 12 bases in between. This CDR3 contains 13 residues. CDR3 amino acids: CASRVGRNTEAFF. DNA of the CDR3: TGTGCTAGTCGGGTAGGGAGAAACACTGAAGCTTTCTTT.

The chain uses TRBV3-1 (or the pseudogene TRBV3-2) and TRBJ2-1, with 13 bases lining up with TRBD2. The V gene end was trimmed by 6 bases and the J gene end by 6 bases; junction bases not matched to a gene: 5. The CDR3 consists of 15 residues. The germline V gene has CDR1 LGHDT and CDR2 YNNKEL (reference sequence). This chain's CDR3 is CASSITSGGANEQFF. The CDR3 DNA reads as TGTGCCAGCAGTATAACTAGCGGGGGGGCCAATGAGCAGTTCTTC.

This sequence joins TRBV5-6 and TRBJ1-6, with 10 bases fitting TRBD1. Trimming removed 4 bases from V and 7 bases from J; junction bases left unmatched: 2. The V gene's germline CDR1 is SGHDT and CDR2 YYEEEE. The CDR3 contains 14 residues. As DNA, the CDR3 is TGTGCCAGCAGCCGGGACAGGGGCAATTCACCCCTCCACTTT. Translated: CASSRDRGNSPLHF.

In this sample, this clone turned up once. The gene calls are TRBV7-2 and TRBJ1-1; 9 bases match TRBD1. The CDR3 totals 14 residues. Losses at the gene ends were 2 bases for V and 4 bases for J; bases not matched to a gene: 2. Looked up from germline, CDR1 is SGHTA and CDR2 is FQGNSA. The CDR3 DNA reads as TGTGCCAGCAGCTTAACAGGGGGCCCCACTGAAGCTTTCTTT. This gives the protein CASSLTGGPTEAFF.

The chain couples TRBV7-2 to TRBJ2-7; 7 bases align to TRBD2. This CDR3 region has 15 residues. J lost 0 bases, V lost 4 bases, and 6 bases had no gene match. Germline CDR1 SGHTA, CDR2 FQGNSA. CDR3 region: CASSYSGRSSYEQYF. CDR3 in DNA: TGTGCCAGCAGCTATAGCGGGCGAAGCTCCTACGAGCAGTACTTC.

Only one count was recorded for this clone. V gene TRBV5-5 combines with J gene TRBJ2-7; 10 bases are shared with TRBD1. J gave up 1 base and V 4 bases, and 5 bases lay outside the gene matches. The CDR3 covers 15 residues. From germline, CDR1 is SGHKS and CDR2 YYEKEE (reference sequence). CDR3 nucleotides: TGTGCCAGCAGCCGGGCGGGACAGGGGTCCTACGAGCAGTACTTC. This gives the protein CASSRAGQGSYEQYF.

A few counts support this clone. The chain uses TRBV28 and TRBJ1-3, with 10 bases lining up with TRBD1. Germline-derived CDR1 and CDR2 are MDHEN and SYDVKM. With 6 bases clipped from V and 7 bases from J, the junction kept 3 bases outside the gene matches. The CDR3 is 13 amino acids. CDR3 DNA sequence: TGTGCCAGCAGGACAGGGGGCTGGAACACCATATATTTT. Protein product: CASRTGGWNTIYF.

The chain recombines TRBV6-2 or TRBV6-3 with TRBJ2-1, with 8 bases that match TRBD1. The CDR3 length is 15 residues. Germline-derived CDR1 and CDR2 are MNHEY and SVGEGT. Trimming removed 2 bases from V and 5 bases from J; junction bases left unmatched: 5. The CDR3 region has the DNA TGTGCCAGCAGTTACGTCGACAGGGGAAACAATGAGCAGTTCTTC. Translated, it gives CASSYVDRGNNEQFF.

This clone appeared once. The chain combines TRBV10-3 with TRBJ1-5, with D hard to call. This CDR3 contains 15 residues. CDR1 is ENHRY, CDR2 SYGVKD, per germline. V was pared by 2 bases and J by 0 bases, with 8 bases between. This chain's CDR3 is CAISEEGFSNQPQHF. In nucleotides, the CDR3 is TGTGCCATCAGTGAGGAAGGGTTTAGCAATCAGCCCCAGCATTTT.

V gene TRBV18 combines with J gene TRBJ1-6; no reliable D call. Trimming left V 6 bases short and J 9 bases short, with 15 bases between. The germline gives CDR1 KGHSH, CDR2 LQKENI. The length of the CDR3 is 14 residues. The CDR3 coding sequence is TGTGCCAGCTCGCGCAGCGAACGTGGTTCACCCCTCCACTTT. This sequence encodes CASSRSERGSPLHF.

The chain is built from TRBV11-2 and TRBJ1-1, with 7 bases that match TRBD1. V trimming: 3 bases; J trimming: 4 bases; junction bases outside the gene matches: 5. Looked up from germline, CDR1 is SGHAT and CDR2 is FQNNGV. The CDR3 totals 14 residues. CDR3 in amino acids: CASSFAEGATEAFF. In DNA form, the CDR3 reads TGTGCCAGCAGCTTTGCAGAGGGGGCCACTGAAGCTTTCTTT.

V usage is TRBV4-1 and J usage is TRBJ2-1, with 9 bases matching TRBD2. Germline assignment: CDR1 MGHRA and CDR2 YSYEKL. V shed 1 base, J shed 5 bases, and the junction held 6 bases outside the gene matches. The CDR3 is 16 residues long. The CDR3 sequence is CASSQVGRGGHNEQFF. The CDR3, as DNA: TGCGCCAGCAGCCAAGTTGGGCGGGGGGGCCACAATGAGCAGTTCTTC.